One T cell receptor beta chain is described in this entry. This entry is derived from a study of blood T cell repertoires in COVID-19. Authors' analysis steps: Researchers report that nucleated cell counts were estimated from reference gene primer amplification. Clones were sequenced by immunoSEQ multiplex PCR, and TCRdb holds only the in-frame ones, with some missing. From that table come the V and J calls and clone size; the DNA was used to work out D and trimming. Here the sample spans 50,000 or so clones, roughly nine tenths being singletons. Between the trimmed V and J ends, which lost 2 bases and 5 bases, there was a span of 2 bases. CDR1 MNHEY and CDR2 SVGEGT come from the germline V gene. The CDR3 runs to 11 residues.

The gene calls are TRBV6-2 or TRBV6-3 and TRBJ2-3; no definite D call. Sequenced material: peripheral blood. The source of this sequence is a human donor in a cohort sampled during active COVID-19. The CDR3 reads CASSYLDTQYF. In DNA form, the CDR3 reads TGTGCCAGCAGTTACCTAGATACGCAGTATTTT.